This TCR beta chain was recorded in a study of shared clonotypes between healthy human individuals. Overall study results and limits: Among donors, clonotype sharing was expected to be affected by sequencing depth. Among non-shared clonotypes, generation probabilities were lower than among those shared by all four donors. Enrolling few donors narrowed the genetic and exposure-history diversity that was represented. It was observed that roughly 5.4% of naive CD4 clonotypes were shared across several donors.

V lost 1 base and J 7 bases, leaving 8 bases between the germline ends. Per the germline V gene, CDR1 is DFQATT and CDR2 is SNEGSKA (reference sequence). The CDR3 runs 11 residues. With respect to this clone: Antigen specificity is unknown.

The protocol was immunoSEQ multiplex PCR, while the TCRdb copy is restricted to in-frame clones and leaves out a portion. The data show roughly 700,000 clones, with around 67% seen just once and roughly 1.7% held by the top ten. This clonotype was sampled from a woman aged 25 to 39 in good health. This chain joins TRBV20-1 and TRBJ2-7; D gene unclear. Sequencing was performed on memory CD4+ T cells sorted from blood. Regarding subset: CD45RA-negative fraction. Here the CDR3 reads CSARGDGEQYF. CDR3 coding DNA: TGCAGTGCTAGAGGCGATGGAGAGCAGTACTTC.